The rows below give T cell receptor beta chains drawn from one sample of a study of monozygotic twins with cystic fibrosis. Libraries were prepared by immunoSEQ multiplex PCR; TCRdb keeps only in-frame clonotypes and omits some of them. The table has around 26,000 clones, around 96% seen once. Sequences were obtained from blood. Receptor source: a girl aged 2 to 10 with cystic fibrosis. Each CDR3 is given without its conserved first and last residue. Clone size is given for some rows only: seen once, a few or many times, or a class if the clone is expanded.

CDR3	V	J	size
ASSLPAGGYNEQF	TRBV5-1	TRBJ2-1	once
ASSPPTGELF	TRBV7-3	TRBJ2-2	-
ASSYPLAGGNEKLF	TRBV6-6	TRBJ1-4	-
ASRAESYEQY	TRBV2	TRBJ2-7	-
ASSLDAGSNQPQH	TRBV5-1	TRBJ1-5	-
ASSLGQKNTGELF	TRBV5-4	TRBJ2-2	-
ASSLVAGANVLT	TRBV5-1	TRBJ2-6	-
ASSSPGYYGYT	TRBV5-4	TRBJ1-2	-
ASSQDRDIYQPQH	TRBV4-2	TRBJ1-5	-
ATAPGLAGPFSYNEQF	TRBV9	TRBJ2-1	-
ASSQEVPMETQY	TRBV4-2	TRBJ2-5	-
ASGPGQQRGSTIY	TRBV19	TRBJ1-3	-
ASSQTGRYSNQPQH	TRBV28	TRBJ1-5	-
ASSLGRGRRFYEQY	TRBV11-2	TRBJ2-7	-
ASSLEHPYEQY	TRBV7-9	TRBJ2-7	-
ASSWGQGYNEQF	TRBV6-1	TRBJ2-1	-